This T cell receptor beta chain was profiled in a study of cytomegalovirus exposure and HLA in healthy donors. For this clone: What it recognizes is unknown.

There are 15 residues in the CDR3. V was cut by 5 bases and J by 4 bases, with 17 bases left in between. The germline V gene has CDR1 LNHDA and CDR2 SQIVND (reference sequence). Study observations and caveats: Reports indicated that the classifier achieved high specificity and sensitivity in diagnosing cytomegalovirus status. In a later analysis, most CMV-associated TCR beta chains appeared HLA-restricted.

60 Vbeta and 13 Jbeta primers were used in PCR. Sequencing was performed with immunoSEQ multiplex PCR; in TCRdb, only in-frame clones are kept and a portion is missing. The data hold fewer than 250,000 clones, with about four fifths observed a single time. This chain links TRBV19 with TRBJ1-1, with TRBD1 as a possible D gene (6 bases). The TCR originated in a man aged 18-30 years in good health and CMV-seronegative. The material sequenced was PBMCs. The CDR3 region is CASSVPQGRSTEAFF. The CDR3 DNA sequence: TGTGCCAGTAGTGTCCCACAGGGTAGGAGCACTGAAGCTTTCTTT. The variable domain in full, completed from reference TRBV19 and TRBJ1-1, reads DGGITQSPKYLFRKEGQNVTLSCEQNLNHDAMYWYRQDPGQGLRLIYYSQIVNDFQKGDIAEGYSVSREKKESFPLTVTSAQKNPTAFYLCASSVPQGRSTEAFFGQGTRLTVV.